These 7 T cell receptor beta chains share one sample of origin, sequenced in a study of T cell responses to AZD1222 COVID-19 vaccine. Repertoires were generated with immunoSEQ multiplex PCR, while TCRdb's copy carries only in-frame clones and drops some. The sample lists about 86,000 clones; more than 70% were seen once. The source material was peripheral blood, sampled 28 days after the second AZD1222 dose. Receptors originate from an adult who received the AZD1222 COVID-19 vaccine.

The chain uses TRBV28 and TRBJ2-2; the match to TRBD2 covers 11 bases. This CDR3 has 17 residues. Germline CDR1 and CDR2: MDHEN and SYDVKM. Unmatched junction bases numbered 4, after V lost 4 bases and J lost 0 bases. The CDR3 loop is CASSSLAGASNTGELFF. For the CDR3, the DNA is TGTGCCAGCAGTTCACTAGCGGGGGCTTCGAACACCGGGGAGCTGTTTTTT.

This chain uses TRBV11-1 with TRBJ1-2, with D unclear. The CDR3 sequence is 16 residues long. The germline V gene has CDR1 SGHAT and CDR2 FQDESV (reference sequence). V gave up 4 bases and J gave up 2 bases, with 17 bases separating them. The CDR3 sequence: CASSSAGEGLNYGYTF. Here the CDR3 DNA reads TGTGCCAGCAGCTCCGCCGGGGAGGGCCTAAACTATGGCTACACCTTC.

This chain uses TRBV27 with TRBJ1-1; D perhaps matches TRBD1 (5 bases). Per germline, CDR1 MNHEY and CDR2 SMNVEV (reference sequence). The V and J ends lost 4 bases and 0 bases respectively, with 12 bases between them. The CDR3 runs 15 residues. This CDR3 is CASSYIGGMNTEAFF. CDR3 in DNA: TGTGCCAGCAGTTACATTGGGGGTATGAACACTGAAGCTTTCTTT.

The chain couples TRBV19 to TRBJ2-2, with D perhaps matching TRBD2 (5 bases). The germline V gene encodes CDR1 LNHDA and CDR2 SQIVND (reference sequence). This CDR3 has 16 amino acids. Trimming left V 1 base short and J 3 bases short, with 12 bases between. The CDR3 region has the DNA TGTGCCAGTAGTATAGGAAGCCGGGGTTACACCGGGGAGCTGTTTTTT. Translated, it gives CASSIGSRGYTGELFF.

This chain uses TRBV18 with TRBJ1-3; the D gene is possibly TRBD1 (5 bases). The CDR3 is 16 residues long. Trimming removed 3 bases from V and 0 bases from J, with 12 bases in between. In germline, CDR1 is KGHSH, CDR2 LQKENI. CDR3 residues: CASSPLMGLSGNTIYF. The DNA of the CDR3 is TGTGCCAGCTCACCTCTGATGGGGCTCTCTGGAAACACCATATATTTT.

This chain connects TRBV7-9 to TRBJ1-3; TRBD1 aligns across 7 bases. Per germline, CDR1 SEHNR and CDR2 FQNEAQ (reference sequence). V lost 5 bases to trimming and J lost 0 bases; unmatched junction nucleotides: 7. CDR3 size: 16 residues. CDR3 amino acids: CASSGTVDFSGNTIYF. CDR3 DNA: TGTGCCAGCAGCGGGACAGTCGATTTCTCTGGAAACACCATATATTTT. Combining the CDR3 with reference TRBV7-9 and TRBJ1-3 gives the whole variable domain DTGVSQNPRHKITKRGQNVTFRCDPISEHNRLYWYRQTLGQGPEFLTYFQNEAQLEKSRLLSDRFSAERPKGSFSTLEIQRTEQGDSAMYLCASSGTVDFSGNTIYFGEGSWLTVV.

The chain joins TRBV5-5 to TRBJ1-5, with 9 bases matching TRBD1. The trim removed 3 bases at V and 4 bases at J, leaving 2 bases unmatched. This CDR3 has 14 residues. Germline CDR1 reads SGHKS; CDR2 reads YYEKEE (reference sequence). CDR3 loop: CASSWGTGNQPQHF. As DNA, the CDR3 is TGTGCCAGCAGCTGGGGGACAGGGAATCAGCCCCAGCATTTT.